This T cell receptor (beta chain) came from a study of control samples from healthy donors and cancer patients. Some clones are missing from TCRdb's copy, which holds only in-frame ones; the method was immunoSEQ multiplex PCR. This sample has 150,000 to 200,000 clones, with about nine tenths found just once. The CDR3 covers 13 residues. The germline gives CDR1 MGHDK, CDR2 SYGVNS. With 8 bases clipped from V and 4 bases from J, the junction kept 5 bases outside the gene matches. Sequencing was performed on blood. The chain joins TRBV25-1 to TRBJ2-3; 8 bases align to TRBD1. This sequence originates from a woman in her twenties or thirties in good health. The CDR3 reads CASGTGGADTQYF. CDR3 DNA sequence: TGTGCCAGCGGGACAGGAGGGGCAGATACGCAGTATTTT.